Following are 17 T cell receptor beta chains from one sample sequenced in a study of blood T cells in healthy people across ages. Next came a second PCR, run for about 7 to 12 cycles, which used a sample-barcoded 5' primer along with a J-beta primer mix. TCRdb ran MiXCR on the 5' RACE reads and lists one entry per CDR3 protein. The sample records hundreds of thousands of distinct CDR3 sequences, about 30% being singletons. Sequences were obtained from blood. Source of these receptors: an elderly woman in good health.

At least ten counts were recorded for this clonotype. The gene calls are TRBV10-3 and TRBJ2-1; D may be TRBD1 (6 bases). Germline V gives CDR1 ENHRY, CDR2 SYGVKD. The CDR3 runs to 14 residues. The ends were cut back, 2 bases at V and 12 bases at J, with 17 bases in the middle. CDR3 in amino acids: CAISEPSQGIGQFF. Here the CDR3 DNA reads TGTGCCATCAGTGAGCCTTCGCAGGGGATAGGGCAGTTCTTC.

This clonotype has a count of ten or more. The chain uses TRBV5-1 and TRBJ2-1, with TRBD2 matching 11 bases. J was trimmed by 5 bases and V by 2 bases; bases with no gene match: 6. The V gene's germline CDR1 is SGHRS and CDR2 YFSETQ. CDR3 length equals 16 residues. CDR3 protein: CASSFPTSGVDNEQFF. The DNA of the CDR3 is TGCGCCAGCAGCTTTCCGACTAGCGGGGTAGACAATGAGCAGTTCTTC.

The genes are TRBV6-6 and TRBJ2-4; TRBD2 matches 9 bases. The germline V gene has CDR1 MNHNY and CDR2 SVGAGI (reference sequence). CDR3 length equals 16 residues. The V gene end was trimmed by 2 bases and the J gene end by 1 base; junction bases not matched to a gene: 3. The CDR3 DNA sequence: TGTGCCAGCAGTTACGTAGCGGGGGTTGCCAAAAACATTCAGTACTTC. Its translation: CASSYVAGVAKNIQYF.

This clonotype was found a few times. The rearrangement links TRBV6-2 or TRBV6-3 to TRBJ2-1, with a possible D match to TRBD2 (6 bases). Germline CDR1 MNHEY, CDR2 SVGEGT. Between the trimmed V and J ends, which lost 7 bases and 3 bases, there was a span of 10 bases. This CDR3 has 13 residues. The CDR3 nucleotides read TGTGCCAGCACGCGGGGTTTCTACAATGAGCAGTTCTTC. This translates into CASTRGFYNEQFF.

This clonotype was found many times. The chain joins TRBV18 to TRBJ1-5; 9 bases align to TRBD1. The CDR3 has 16 residues. Germline CDR1 is KGHSH and CDR2 is LQKENI. V was clipped by 2 bases and J by 6 bases; unmatched bases: 8. CDR3 sequence (DNA): TGTGCCAGCTCACCAGGAAGGGACAGGGTATTTCAGCCCCAGCATTTT. Protein product: CASSPGRDRVFQPQHF.

This clonotype was seen more than once but under ten times. The chain couples TRBV5-6 to TRBJ2-1; D perhaps matches TRBD2 (6 bases). Germline-derived CDR1 and CDR2 are SGHDT and YYEEEE. The CDR3 runs 12 residues. The V gene lost 2 bases and the J gene lost 14 bases, with 14 bases spanning the gap. The CDR3, as DNA: TGTGCCAGCAGCTTACAGCGCTGGGAGGAGTTCTTC. It yields the protein CASSLQRWEEFF.

With respect to this clonotype: A much more abundant neighbour one base away suggests this may be a read error. The CDR3 is CSATPGYIRTQYF. The CDR3 bases are TGCAGTGCTACGCCCGGGTACATCCGGACCCAGTACTTC. The genes are TRBV20-1 and TRBJ2-5; D gene unclear. V dropped 4 bases and J dropped 7 bases, with 16 bases sitting between them. The CDR3 covers 13 residues. Germline V gene data show CDR1 as DFQATT and CDR2 as SNEGSKA (reference sequence).

The CDR3 loop reads CASSPPGGGLGTDTQYF. The CDR3 DNA reads TGTGCCAGCAGCCCCCCAGGCGGGGGGTTGGGCACAGATACGCAGTATTTT. The rearrangement uses TRBV12-3 or TRBV12-4 and TRBJ2-3, with 8 bases identical to TRBD2. CDR3 size: 17 residues. V lost 6 bases, J lost 1 base, and 12 bases stayed unmatched.

Ten or more counts support this clonotype. V usage is TRBV2 and J usage is TRBJ2-7; TRBD2 matches 7 bases. CDR1 SNHLY and CDR2 FYNNEI come from the germline V gene. The CDR3 has 15 residues. V dropped 7 bases and J dropped 5; count of bases not matched to a gene: 14. The CDR3 DNA reads as TGTGCCAGCAAAGAGCCGGGGGGTCCGTTCCACGAGCAGTACTTC. Translating it yields CASKEPGGPFHEQYF.

Ten or more counts support this clonotype. J is TRBJ2-1 and V is TRBV28; D possibly corresponds to TRBD2 (5 bases). The CDR3 spans 14 residues. Germline V gene sequence: CDR1 MDHEN, CDR2 SYDVKM. Trimming pared 5 bases from V and 9 bases from J, leaving 17 bases between. The CDR3 is CASSRGPTPREQFF. The CDR3 nucleotides read TGTGCCAGCAGTAGAGGGCCTACACCTCGTGAGCAGTTCTTC.

This clonotype has ten or more counts. The chain couples TRBV7-3 to TRBJ2-7, with 12 bases that match TRBD1. The CDR3 sequence is 15 residues long. Per the germline V gene, CDR1 is SGHTA and CDR2 is FQGTGA. The junction had 6 bases not matched to a gene; V was cut back by 6 bases and J by 3 bases. The CDR3 loop reads CASRAGTGGIYEQYF. In DNA, the CDR3 is TGTGCCAGCAGGGCCGGGACAGGGGGCATCTACGAGCAGTACTTC. Using reference TRBV7-3 and TRBJ2-7 for the parts outside the CDR3, the full variable domain is GAGVSQTPSNKVTEKGKYVELRCDPISGHTALYWYRQSLGQGPEFLIYFQGTGAADDSGLPNDRFFAVRPEGSVSTLKIQRTERGDSAVYLCASRAGTGGIYEQYFGPGTRLTVT.

For this clonotype: At one end, the junction sequence differs from germline, possibly due to a read error. The V and J genes are TRBV7-2 and TRBJ2-3; 9 bases map to TRBD1. The CDR3 totals 17 residues. Per the germline V gene, CDR1 is SGHTA and CDR2 is FQGNSA. DNA for the CDR3: TGTACCAGCAGCTTAGACACCGGGACAGGGCACACAGATACGCAATATTTT. It translates to CTSSLDTGTGHTDTQYF.

The chain couples TRBV9 to TRBJ2-1; a possible D gene is TRBD1 (6 bases). The germline V and J ends were trimmed by 3 bases and 6 bases, with 16 bases remaining between them. CDR3 length: 15 amino acids. Germline V gene sequence: CDR1 SGDLS, CDR2 YYNGEE. The CDR3 protein is CASSGTGYSGNEQFF. In nucleotides, the CDR3 is TGTGCCAGCAGCGGAACAGGGTATTCGGGCAATGAGCAGTTCTTC.

This clonotype appeared many times. CDR3: CASRETSGVADDNEQFF. Written as DNA, the CDR3 is TGTGCCAGCAGGGAGACTAGCGGGGTAGCGGATGACAATGAGCAGTTCTTC. The rearrangement uses TRBV7-3 and TRBJ2-1, with TRBD2 matching over 11 bases. Germline assignment: CDR1 SGHTA and CDR2 FQGTGA. The CDR3 is made up of 17 amino acids. The V gene end was trimmed by 6 bases and the J gene end by 5 bases; junction bases not matched to a gene: 12.

There are many counts of this clonotype. The chain couples TRBV27 to TRBJ1-2; maybe TRBD1 (5 bases). CDR3 size: 17 residues. Germline V gene sequence: CDR1 MNHEY, CDR2 SMNVEV (reference sequence). V lost 5 bases and J lost 2, with 21 bases in between. The CDR3 region has the DNA TGTGCCAGCAGTCACCCGAGGGGAGGGGACGAGAACTATGGCTACACCTTC. It encodes CASSHPRGGDENYGYTF.

This clonotype was counted many times. The chain couples TRBV7-3 to TRBJ2-5; the match to TRBD2 covers 10 bases. The CDR3 is 17 amino acids. The germline V gene has CDR1 SGHTA and CDR2 FQGTGA. V trimming: 1 base; J trimming: 5 bases; junction bases outside the gene matches: 10. CDR3 loop: CASSLIPTSGKGETQYF. As DNA, the CDR3 is TGTGCCAGCAGCTTAATCCCCACTAGCGGGAAGGGGGAGACCCAGTACTTC.

This clonotype was recorded at least ten times. The chain uses TRBV10-3 and TRBJ2-7, with D possibly TRBD2 on 5 matching bases. Germline CDR1 and CDR2: ENHRY and SYGVKD. The CDR3 has 14 amino acids. Deletions cut 5 bases from V and 6 bases from J, with 17 bases between. Written as DNA, the CDR3 is TGTGCCATCAGTCGGGATCCTCGGGGTGCCGAGCAGTACTTC. This codes for CAISRDPRGAEQYF.